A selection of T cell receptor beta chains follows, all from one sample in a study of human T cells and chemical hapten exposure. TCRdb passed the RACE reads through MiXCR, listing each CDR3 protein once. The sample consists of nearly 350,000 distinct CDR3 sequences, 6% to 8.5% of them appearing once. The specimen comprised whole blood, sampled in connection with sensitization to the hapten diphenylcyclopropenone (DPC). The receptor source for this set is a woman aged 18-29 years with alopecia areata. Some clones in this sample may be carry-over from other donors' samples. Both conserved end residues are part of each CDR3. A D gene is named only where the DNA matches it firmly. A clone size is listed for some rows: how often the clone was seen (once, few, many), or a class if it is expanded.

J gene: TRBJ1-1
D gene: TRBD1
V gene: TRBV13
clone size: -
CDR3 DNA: TGTGCCAGCAGCCCTGACAGGGGATGGACTGAAGCTTTCTTT
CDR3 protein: CASSPDRGWTEAFF

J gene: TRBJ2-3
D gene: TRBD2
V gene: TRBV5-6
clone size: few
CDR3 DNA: TGTGCCAGCAGCTCGATGACTAGCGGGGGCGCAGATACGCAGTATTTT
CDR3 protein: CASSSMTSGGADTQYF

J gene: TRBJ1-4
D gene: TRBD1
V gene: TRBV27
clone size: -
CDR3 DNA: TGTGCCAGCCGCCCTAGAGGGACAGGGACCAGGGGGGAAAAACTGTTTTTT
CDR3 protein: CASRPRGTGTRGEKLFF

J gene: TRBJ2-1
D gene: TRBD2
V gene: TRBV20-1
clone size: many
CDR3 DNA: TGCAGTGCTACGGGAGCGGGGCTCTACAATGAGCAGTTCTTC
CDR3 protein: CSATGAGLYNEQFF

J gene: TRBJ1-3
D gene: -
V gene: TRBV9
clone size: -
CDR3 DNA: TGTGCCAGCAGCGTAGGGGCAGGGATCTCTGGAAACACCATATATTTT
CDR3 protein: CASSVGAGISGNTIYF

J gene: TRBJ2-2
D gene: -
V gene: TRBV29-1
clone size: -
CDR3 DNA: TGCAGCATAATTGTGATGGGTAACACCGGGGAGCTGTTTTTT
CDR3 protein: CSIIVMGNTGELFF

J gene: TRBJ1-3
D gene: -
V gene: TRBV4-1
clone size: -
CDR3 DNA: TGCGCCAGCAGCCAATTCCCTAAAGTGACCATATATTTT
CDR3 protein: CASSQFPKVTIYF

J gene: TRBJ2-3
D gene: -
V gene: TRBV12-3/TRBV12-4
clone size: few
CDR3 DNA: TGTGCCAGCAGTCCCGTGGGACCCCCCACAGATACGCAGTATTTT
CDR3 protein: CASSPVGPPTDTQYF

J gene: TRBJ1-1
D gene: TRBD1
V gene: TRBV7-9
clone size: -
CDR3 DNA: TGTGCCAGCAGCTTCGGACAGGGGGCGGCTTTCTTT
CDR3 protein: CASSFGQGAAFF

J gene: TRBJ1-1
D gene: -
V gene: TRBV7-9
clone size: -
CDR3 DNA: TGTGCCAGCACCGAAACAGGGCCAGGCACTGAAGCTTTCTTT
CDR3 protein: CASTETGPGTEAFF

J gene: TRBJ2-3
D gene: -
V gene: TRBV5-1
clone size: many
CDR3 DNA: TGCGCCAGCAGCTTGGGGCAGTCTAGCACAGATACGCAGTATTTT
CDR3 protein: CASSLGQSSTDTQYF

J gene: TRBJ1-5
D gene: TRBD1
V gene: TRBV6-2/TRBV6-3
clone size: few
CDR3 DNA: TGTGCCGGACGCCGGACAGGGCCCAATCAGCCCCAGCATTTT
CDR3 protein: CAGRRTGPNQPQHF

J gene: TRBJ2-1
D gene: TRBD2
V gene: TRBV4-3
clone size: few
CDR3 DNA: TGCGCCAGCAGCCAAGATTGGGGGACTAGTTATTATGAGCAGTTCTTC
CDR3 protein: CASSQDWGTSYYEQFF

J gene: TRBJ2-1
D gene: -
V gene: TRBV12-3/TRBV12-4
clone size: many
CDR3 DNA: TGTGCCAGCAGTCCACGCGCGAGCTCCTACAATGAGCAGTTCTTC
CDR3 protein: CASSPRASSYNEQFF

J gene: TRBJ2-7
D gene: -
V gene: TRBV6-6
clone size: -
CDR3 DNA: TGTGCCAGCAGTTACGACCTAAACTACGAGCAGTACTTC
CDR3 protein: CASSYDLNYEQYF

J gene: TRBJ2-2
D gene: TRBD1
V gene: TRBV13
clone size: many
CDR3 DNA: TGTGCCAGCAGCTTAAGGCCCAAGGTCGGGACAGTAAACACCGGGGAGCTGTTTTTT
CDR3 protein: CASSLRPKVGTVNTGELFF

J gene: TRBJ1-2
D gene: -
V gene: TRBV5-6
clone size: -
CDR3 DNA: TGTGCCAGCAATGTTTGGGGGGTCTATCATGGCTACACCTTC
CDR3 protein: CASNVWGVYHGYTF

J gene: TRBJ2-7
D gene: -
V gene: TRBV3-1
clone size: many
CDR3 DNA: TGTGCCAGCAGCCGACGGCAGAGGTCCTACGAGCAGTACTTC
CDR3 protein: CASSRRQRSYEQYF

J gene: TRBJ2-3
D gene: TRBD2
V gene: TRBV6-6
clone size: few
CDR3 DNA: TGTGCCGGTAGCGGGGGCCCCAACACAGATACGCAGTATTTT
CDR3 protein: CAGSGGPNTDTQYF

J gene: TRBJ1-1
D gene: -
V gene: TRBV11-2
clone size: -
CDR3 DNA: TGTGCCAGCAGCGCAGCCATAATAGGGACTGAAGCTTTCTTT
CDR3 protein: CASSAAIIGTEAFF

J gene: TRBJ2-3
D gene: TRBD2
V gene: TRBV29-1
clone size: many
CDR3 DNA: TGCAGCGTCGGGGGGGGAGATACGCAGTATTTT
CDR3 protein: CSVGGGDTQYF

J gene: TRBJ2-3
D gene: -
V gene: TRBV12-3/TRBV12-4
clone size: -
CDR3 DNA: TGTGCCAGCAGCCACCGGGGTACTAGCACAGATACGCAGTATTTT
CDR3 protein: CASSHRGTSTDTQYF

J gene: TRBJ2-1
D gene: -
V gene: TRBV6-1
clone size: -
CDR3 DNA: TGTGCCAGCAGTGTCAGGGTCCCGGGGGGCGGGGTAGCTGAGCAGTTCTTC
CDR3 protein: CASSVRVPGGGVAEQFF

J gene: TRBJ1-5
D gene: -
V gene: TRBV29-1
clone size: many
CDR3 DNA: TGCAGCGTAGGATCGAATACGAATCAGCCCCAGCATTTT
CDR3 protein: CSVGSNTNQPQHF

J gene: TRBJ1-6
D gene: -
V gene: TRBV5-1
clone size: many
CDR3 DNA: TGCGCCAGCAGCTTGCCCGGGACGGGGTCACCCCTCCACTTT
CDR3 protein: CASSLPGTGSPLHF

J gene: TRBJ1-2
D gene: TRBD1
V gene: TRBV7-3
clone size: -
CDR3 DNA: TGTGCCAGCAGCCGGGACGGACAGGAGAAGGGCTACACCTTC
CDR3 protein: CASSRDGQEKGYTF

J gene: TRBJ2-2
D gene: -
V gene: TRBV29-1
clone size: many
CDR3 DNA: TGCAGCGGCGAGGGGGAAACCGGGGAGCTGTTTTTT
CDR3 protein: CSGEGETGELFF

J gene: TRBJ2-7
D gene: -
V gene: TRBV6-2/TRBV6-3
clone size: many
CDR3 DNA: TGTGCCAGCAGTTATCAGGCCCCGGGAGTGGAGCAGTACTTC
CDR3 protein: CASSYQAPGVEQYF

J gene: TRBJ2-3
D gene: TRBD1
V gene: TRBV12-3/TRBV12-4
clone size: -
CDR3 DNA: TGTGCCAGCAGAACGGACAGGACTAGCACAGATACGCAGTATTTT
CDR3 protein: CASRTDRTSTDTQYF

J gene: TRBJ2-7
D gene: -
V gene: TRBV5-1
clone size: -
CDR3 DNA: TGCGCCAGCAGCTTAAACGGGCCGGAGGGCGAGCAGTACTTC
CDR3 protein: CASSLNGPEGEQYF